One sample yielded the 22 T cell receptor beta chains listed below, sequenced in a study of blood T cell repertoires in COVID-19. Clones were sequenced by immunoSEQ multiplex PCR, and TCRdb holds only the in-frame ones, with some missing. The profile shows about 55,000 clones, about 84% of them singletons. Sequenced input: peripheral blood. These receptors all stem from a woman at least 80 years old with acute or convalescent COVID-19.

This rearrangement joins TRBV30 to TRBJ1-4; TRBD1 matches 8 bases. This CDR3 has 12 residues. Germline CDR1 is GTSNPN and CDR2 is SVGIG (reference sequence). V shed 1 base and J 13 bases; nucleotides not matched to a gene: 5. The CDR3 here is CAWSEQGQVLFF. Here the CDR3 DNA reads TGTGCCTGGAGTGAACAGGGACAGGTACTGTTTTTT. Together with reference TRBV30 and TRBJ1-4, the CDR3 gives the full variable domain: SQTIHQWPATLVQPVGSPLSLECTVEGTSNPNLYWYRQAAGRGLQLLFYSVGIGQISSEVPQNLSASRPQDRQFILSSKKLLLSDSGFYLCAWSEQGQVLFFGSGTQLSVL.

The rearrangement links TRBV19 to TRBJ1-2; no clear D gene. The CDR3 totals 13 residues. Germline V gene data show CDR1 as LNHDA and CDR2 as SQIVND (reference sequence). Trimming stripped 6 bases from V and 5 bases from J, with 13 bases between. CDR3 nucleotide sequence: TGTGCCAGTAGCCAAACTTCCTTTTATGGCTACACCTTC. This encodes CASSQTSFYGYTF.

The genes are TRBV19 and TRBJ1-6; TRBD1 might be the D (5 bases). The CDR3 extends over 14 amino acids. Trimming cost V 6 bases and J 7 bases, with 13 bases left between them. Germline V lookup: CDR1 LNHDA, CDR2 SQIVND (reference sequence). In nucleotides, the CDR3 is TGTGCCAGTAGGACGGGGGTTCCAAATTCACCCCTCCACTTT. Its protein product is CASRTGVPNSPLHF. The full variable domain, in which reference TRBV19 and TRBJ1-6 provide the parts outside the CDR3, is DGGITQSPKYLFRKEGQNVTLSCEQNLNHDAMYWYRQDPGQGLRLIYYSQIVNDFQKGDIAEGYSVSREKKESFPLTVTSAQKNPTAFYLCASRTGVPNSPLHFGNGTRLTVT.

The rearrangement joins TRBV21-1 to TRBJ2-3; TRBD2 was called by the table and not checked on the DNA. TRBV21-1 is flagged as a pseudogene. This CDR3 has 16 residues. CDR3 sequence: CASTLPGTSGRDTQYF. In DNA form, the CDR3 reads TGTGCCAGCACCTTACCTGGGACTAGCGGGAGAGATACGCAGTATTTT.

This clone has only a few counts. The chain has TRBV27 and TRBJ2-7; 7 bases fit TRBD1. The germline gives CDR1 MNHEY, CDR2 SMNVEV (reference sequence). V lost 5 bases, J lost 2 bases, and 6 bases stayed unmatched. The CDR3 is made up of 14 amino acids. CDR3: CASSLSRGTYEQYV. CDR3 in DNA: TGTGCCAGCAGTCTAAGCAGGGGGACCTACGAGCAGTACGTC.

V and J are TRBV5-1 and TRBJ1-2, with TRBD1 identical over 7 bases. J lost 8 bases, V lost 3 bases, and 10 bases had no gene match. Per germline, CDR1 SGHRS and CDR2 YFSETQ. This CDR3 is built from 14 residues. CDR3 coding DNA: TGCGCCAGCAGCTCCTCGAACCAGGGGGGAGGCTACACCTTC. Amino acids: CASSSSNQGGGYTF.

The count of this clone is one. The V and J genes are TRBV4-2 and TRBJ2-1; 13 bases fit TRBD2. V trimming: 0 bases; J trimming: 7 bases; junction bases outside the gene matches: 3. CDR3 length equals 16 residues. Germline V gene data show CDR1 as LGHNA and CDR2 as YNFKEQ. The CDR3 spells CASSQELAGGPNEQFF. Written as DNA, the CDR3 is TGTGCCAGCAGCCAAGAACTAGCGGGAGGGCCGAATGAGCAGTTCTTC.

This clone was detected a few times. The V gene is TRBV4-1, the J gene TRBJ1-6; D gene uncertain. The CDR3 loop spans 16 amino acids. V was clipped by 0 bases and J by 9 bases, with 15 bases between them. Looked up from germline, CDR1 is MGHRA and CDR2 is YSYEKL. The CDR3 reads CASSQDGVPGGSPLHF. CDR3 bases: TGCGCCAGCAGCCAAGACGGAGTCCCGGGAGGTTCACCCCTCCACTTT.

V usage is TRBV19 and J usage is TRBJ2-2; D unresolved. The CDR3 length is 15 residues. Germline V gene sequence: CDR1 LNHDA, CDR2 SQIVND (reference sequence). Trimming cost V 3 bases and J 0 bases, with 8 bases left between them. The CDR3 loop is CASSIRQTNTGELFF. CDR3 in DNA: TGTGCCAGTAGTATTCGACAAACGAACACCGGGGAGCTGTTTTTT.

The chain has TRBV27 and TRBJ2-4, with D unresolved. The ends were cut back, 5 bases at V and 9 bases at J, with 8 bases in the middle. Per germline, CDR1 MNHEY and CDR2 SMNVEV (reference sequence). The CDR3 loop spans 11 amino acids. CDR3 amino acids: CASSARGIQYF. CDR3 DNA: TGTGCCAGCAGTGCCCGAGGCATTCAGTACTTC.

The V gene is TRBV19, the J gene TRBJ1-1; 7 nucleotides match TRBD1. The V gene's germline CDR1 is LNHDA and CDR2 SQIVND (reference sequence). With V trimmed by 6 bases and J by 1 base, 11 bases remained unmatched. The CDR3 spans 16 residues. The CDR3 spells CASSKTGFGENTEAFF. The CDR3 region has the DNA TGTGCCAGTAGCAAGACAGGGTTCGGGGAGAACACTGAAGCTTTCTTT.

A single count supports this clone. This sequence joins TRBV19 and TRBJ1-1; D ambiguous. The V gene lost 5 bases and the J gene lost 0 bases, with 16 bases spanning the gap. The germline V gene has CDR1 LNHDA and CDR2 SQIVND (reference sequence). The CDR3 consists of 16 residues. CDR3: CASSPRRRVLNTEAFF. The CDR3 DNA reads TGTGCCAGTAGTCCTCGAAGGAGGGTCCTGAACACTGAAGCTTTCTTT.

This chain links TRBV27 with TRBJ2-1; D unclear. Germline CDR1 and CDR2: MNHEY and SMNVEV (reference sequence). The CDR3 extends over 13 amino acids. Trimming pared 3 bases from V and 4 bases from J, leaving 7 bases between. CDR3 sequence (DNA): TGTGCCAGCAGTTTCGCCACTTACAATGAGCAGTTCTTC. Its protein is CASSFATYNEQFF.

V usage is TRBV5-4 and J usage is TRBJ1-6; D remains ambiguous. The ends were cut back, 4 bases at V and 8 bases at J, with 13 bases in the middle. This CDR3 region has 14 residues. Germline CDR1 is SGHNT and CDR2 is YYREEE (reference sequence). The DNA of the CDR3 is TGTGCCAGCAGCCCCGGCCGCGGGGATTCACCCCTCCACTTT. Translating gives CASSPGRGDSPLHF.

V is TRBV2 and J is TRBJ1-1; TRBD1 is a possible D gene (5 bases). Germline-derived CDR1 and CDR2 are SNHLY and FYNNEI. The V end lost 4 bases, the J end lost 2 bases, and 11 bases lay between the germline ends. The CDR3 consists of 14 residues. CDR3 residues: CASSAGGYNTEAFF. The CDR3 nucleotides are TGTGCCAGCAGTGCGGGGGGTTATAACACTGAAGCTTTCTTT. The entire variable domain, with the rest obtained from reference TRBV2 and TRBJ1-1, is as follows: EPEVTQTPSHQVTQMGQEVILRCVPISNHLYFYWYRQILGQKVEFLVSFYNNEISEKSEIFDDQFSVERPDGSNFTLKIRSTKLEDSAMYFCASSAGGYNTEAFFGQGTRLTVV.

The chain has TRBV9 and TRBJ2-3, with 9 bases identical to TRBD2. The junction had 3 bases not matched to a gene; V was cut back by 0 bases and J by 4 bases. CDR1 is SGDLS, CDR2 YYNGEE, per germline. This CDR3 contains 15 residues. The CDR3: CASSVGGGASDTQYF. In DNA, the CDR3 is TGTGCCAGCAGCGTAGGCGGGGGGGCATCAGATACGCAGTATTTT.

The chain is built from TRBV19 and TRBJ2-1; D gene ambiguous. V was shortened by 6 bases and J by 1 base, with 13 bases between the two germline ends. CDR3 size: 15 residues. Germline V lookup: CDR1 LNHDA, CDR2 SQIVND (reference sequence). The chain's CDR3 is CASRSAALSYNEQFF. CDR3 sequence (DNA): TGTGCCAGTAGATCGGCGGCATTATCCTACAATGAGCAGTTCTTC.

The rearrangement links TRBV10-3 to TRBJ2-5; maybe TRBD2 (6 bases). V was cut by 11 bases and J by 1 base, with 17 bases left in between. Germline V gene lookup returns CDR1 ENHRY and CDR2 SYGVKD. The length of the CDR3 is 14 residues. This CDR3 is CAHAGGGGQETQYF. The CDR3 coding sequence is TGTGCCCATGCCGGGGGAGGTGGCCAAGAGACCCAGTACTTC.

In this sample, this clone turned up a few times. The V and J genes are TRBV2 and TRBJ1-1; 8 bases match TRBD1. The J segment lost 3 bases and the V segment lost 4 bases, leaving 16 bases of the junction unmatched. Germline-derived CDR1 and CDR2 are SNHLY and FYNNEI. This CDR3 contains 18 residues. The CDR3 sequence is CASSVEPWKDRVYTEAFF. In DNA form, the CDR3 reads TGTGCCAGCAGTGTCGAACCTTGGAAGGACAGGGTTTACACTGAAGCTTTCTTT.

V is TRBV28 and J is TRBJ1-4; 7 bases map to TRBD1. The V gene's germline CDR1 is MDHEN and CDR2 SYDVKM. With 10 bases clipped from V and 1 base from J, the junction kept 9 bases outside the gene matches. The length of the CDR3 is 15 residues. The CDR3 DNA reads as TGTGCCATTCAGGACAGGCCGAAAACTAATGAAAAACTGTTTTTT. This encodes CAIQDRPKTNEKLFF.

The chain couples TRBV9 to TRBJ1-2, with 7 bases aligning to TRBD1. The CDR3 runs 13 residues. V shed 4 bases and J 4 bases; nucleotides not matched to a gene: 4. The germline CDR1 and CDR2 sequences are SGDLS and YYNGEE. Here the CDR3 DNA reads TGTGCCAGCAGCCCGACAGGGTTCTATGGCTACACCTTC. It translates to CASSPTGFYGYTF.

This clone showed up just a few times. CDR3 nucleotide sequence: TGTGCCAGTAGTATAGTGCAGGGTTCCTACGAGCAGTACTTC. Translated: CASSIVQGSYEQYF. The rearrangement uses TRBV19 and TRBJ2-7; D may be TRBD1 (5 bases). This CDR3 has 14 residues. V was clipped by 1 base and J by 1 base, with 8 bases between them. Germline values: CDR1 LNHDA, CDR2 SQIVND (reference sequence).